These 11 T cell receptor beta chains share one sample of origin, sequenced in a study of PD-1 blockade in classical Hodgkin lymphoma. Method: immunoSEQ multiplex PCR; TCRdb's copy keeps in-frame clones and lacks some. The profile shows just under 40,000 clones, just over 75% of them singletons. This sample's time point: cycle 4 day 1 (C4D1), after more than five weeks of nivolumab. All the patients suffered relapse after autologous stem cell transplantation, and brentuximab vedotin exposure differed. This material consisted of peripheral blood mononuclear cells (PBMCs), taken before the fourth cycle of nivolumab. All receptors derive from a human donor with classical Hodgkin lymphoma.

The chain is built from TRBV7-8 and TRBJ2-7, with D uncertain. V was shortened by 5 bases and J by 0 bases, with 20 bases between the two germline ends. This CDR3 region has 17 residues. CDR1 is SGHVS and CDR2 is FQNEAQ in the germline V gene. The CDR3 loop reads CASSGSRVFSSSYEQYF. CDR3 sequence (DNA): TGTGCCAGCAGCGGCAGCAGAGTGTTTTCTAGCTCCTACGAGCAGTACTTC.

This clone was detected once. The chain employs TRBV7-2 and TRBJ1-5, with D perhaps TRBD1 (5 bases). Trimming left V 1 base short and J 9 bases short, with 13 bases between. The CDR3 extends over 14 amino acids. Germline CDR1 is SGHTA and CDR2 is FQGNSA. CDR3 nucleotide sequence: TGTGCCAGCAGCTTAGAGGGGCGCCTCCGGCCCCAGCATTTT. It encodes CASSLEGRLRPQHF.

This clone was observed a handful of times. V gene TRBV5-4 combines with J gene TRBJ2-2; D call uncertain. Per the germline V gene, CDR1 is SGHNT and CDR2 is YYREEE (reference sequence). CDR3 length equals 13 residues. V was shortened by 5 bases and J by 5 bases, with 10 bases between the two germline ends. The CDR3 DNA follows: TGTGCCAGCAGGGTCTTTATAACCGGGGAGCTGTTTTTT. This codes for CASRVFITGELFF.

J is TRBJ2-7 and V is TRBV5-4, with D possibly TRBD2 on 5 matching bases. V was clipped by 4 bases and J by 7 bases, with 12 bases between them. The CDR3 spans 12 residues. Germline values: CDR1 SGHNT, CDR2 YYREEE (reference sequence). CDR3 bases: TGTGCCAGCAGCCAAGGACGGACTGAGCAGTACTTC. The encoded protein is CASSQGRTEQYF.

This sequence joins TRBV5-5 and TRBJ2-3, with no clear D. Germline V gives CDR1 SGHKS, CDR2 YYEKEE (reference sequence). V was trimmed by 0 bases and J by 8 bases, leaving 4 bases between them. The CDR3 has 11 residues. CDR3 in amino acids: CASSLEGTQYF. The DNA for the CDR3 is TGTGCCAGCAGCTTGGAGGGTACGCAGTATTTT.

By its share, this clone is medium-sized. This chain connects TRBV2 to TRBJ2-5; no firm D call. This CDR3 has 13 residues. Germline V gene sequence: CDR1 SNHLY, CDR2 FYNNEI. V was clipped by 6 bases and J by 4 bases, with 12 bases between them. The CDR3 reads CASRFTGVETQYF. The CDR3 nucleotides read TGTGCCAGCAGATTTACTGGGGTAGAGACCCAGTACTTC.

This clone has a handful of counts. The CDR3 region is CASSTDSLAYEQYF. The CDR3 nucleotides read TGTGCCAGCAGTACTGACTCCCTTGCCTACGAGCAGTACTTC. The chain couples TRBV13 to TRBJ2-7; no firm D call. Germline V lookup: CDR1 PRHDT, CDR2 FYEKMQ (reference sequence). Trimming stripped 6 bases from V and 2 bases from J, with 14 bases between. This CDR3 is 14 amino acids long.

The chain has TRBV7-9 and TRBJ2-3; TRBD1 matches at 9 bases. Trimming at V came to 4 bases and at J to 5 bases, leaving 4 bases not matched to a gene. Germline lookup yields CDR1 SEHNR and CDR2 FQNEAQ (reference sequence). The CDR3 contains 14 residues. CDR3 sequence (DNA): TGTGCCAGCAGCTCCGGGACAGGGAAAGATACGCAGTATTTT. Translation: CASSSGTGKDTQYF.

The V and J genes are TRBV4-1 and TRBJ2-1; 11 positions match TRBD2. J lost 7 bases, V lost 4 bases, and 12 bases had no gene match. The CDR3 is 17 residues long. Germline assignment: CDR1 MGHRA and CDR2 YSYEKL. The DNA for the CDR3 is TGCGCCAGCAGCCGGGGGGGACTAGCGGTATTGGGGAATGAGCAGTTCTTC. Encoded protein: CASSRGGLAVLGNEQFF.

The chain combines TRBV7-2 with TRBJ2-7, with unresolved D. Germline CDR1 reads SGHTA; CDR2 reads FQGNSA. This CDR3 has 11 residues. V was clipped by 6 bases and J by 5 bases, with 8 bases between them. CDR3 sequence reads: CASSSGHEQYF. CDR3 sequence (DNA): TGTGCCAGCAGTTCTGGCCACGAGCAGTACTTC.

This clone was recorded once. The chain has TRBV4-3 and TRBJ1-2, with 8 bases identical to TRBD1. The CDR3 runs 14 residues. CDR1 and CDR2 from the germline V gene are LGHNA and YSLEER. V shed 3 bases, J shed 7 bases, and the junction held 7 bases outside the gene matches. The CDR3 reads CASSQATGGSGYTF. For the CDR3, the DNA is TGCGCCAGCAGCCAGGCAACAGGGGGGAGTGGCTACACCTTC.